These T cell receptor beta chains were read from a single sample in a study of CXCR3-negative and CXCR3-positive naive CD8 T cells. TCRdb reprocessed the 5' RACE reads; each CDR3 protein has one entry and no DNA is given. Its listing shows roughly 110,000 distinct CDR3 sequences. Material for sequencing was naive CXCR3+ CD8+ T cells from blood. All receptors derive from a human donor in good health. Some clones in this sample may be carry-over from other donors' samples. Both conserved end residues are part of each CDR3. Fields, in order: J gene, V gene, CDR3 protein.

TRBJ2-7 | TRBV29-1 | CSAGRGPYEQYF
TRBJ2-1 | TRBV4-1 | CASSQTPGTSGYNEQFF
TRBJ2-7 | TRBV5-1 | CASSPGLHQDEQYF
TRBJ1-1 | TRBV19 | CASSIAEGAVAFF
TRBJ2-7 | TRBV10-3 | CAMSAGTGDYEQYF
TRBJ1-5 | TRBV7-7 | CASSLVGQGPGGAQHF
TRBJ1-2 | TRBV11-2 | CASSLDLAANYGYTF
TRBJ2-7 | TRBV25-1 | CASGSDTTYEQYF
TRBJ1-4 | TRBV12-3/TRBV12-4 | CASSWGFSGGTNVKLFF
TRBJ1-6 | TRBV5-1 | CASSPGQTNSPLHF
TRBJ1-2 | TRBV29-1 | CSVEDRQGGGYTF
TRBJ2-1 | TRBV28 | CASSFESYNEQFF
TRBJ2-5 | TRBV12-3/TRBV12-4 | CASSFRETQYF
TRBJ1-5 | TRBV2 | CASRRTGTDVNPQHF
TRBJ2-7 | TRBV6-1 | CATLDRVSYEQYF
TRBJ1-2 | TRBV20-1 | CSASEDVFYGYTF
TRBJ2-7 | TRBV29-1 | CSVGQVTYEQYF
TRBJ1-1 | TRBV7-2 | CASSLFVSQNTEAFF